A selection of T cell receptor beta chains follows, all from one sample in a study of beta chain features in type 1 diabetes. Using immunoSEQ multiplex PCR, the repertoire was profiled, and TCRdb retains in-frame clones only, with some absent. The table lists over 200,000 clones, 11% of them singletons. The sample was naive CD4+ T cells from blood. Receptors were obtained from a man younger than 45 with type 1 diabetes. Both conserved end residues are trimmed from each CDR3.

j_gene,v_gene,CDR3aa
TRBJ2-1,TRBV4-1,ASSQEETGANEQF
TRBJ2-7,TRBV10-3,ATTGTATSYEQY
TRBJ1-1,TRBV7-9,ASSFQSNTEAF
TRBJ1-1,TRBV5-1,ASSFRVSNTEAF
TRBJ2-3,TRBV4-3,ASSQEAVSTDTQY
TRBJ1-1,TRBV5-4,ASSPPGPGAEAF
TRBJ2-2,TRBV2,ASSASGVRSGELF
TRBJ1-6,TRBV6-5,ASSPGFKGSPLH
TRBJ2-5,TRBV6-1,ASSVSGTMETQY
TRBJ2-7,TRBV5-4,ASSLVGVRDEQY
TRBJ2-1,TRBV7-9,ASSLDNRGEQF
TRBJ2-7,TRBV7-2,ASSWTSGTGWTYEQY
TRBJ1-2,TRBV2,ASSENSLRGYT
TRBJ2-5,TRBV28,ASSSSQETQY
TRBJ1-2,TRBV6-5,ASSYSGAEPYGYT
TRBJ2-3,TRBV9,ASSVAGGTTDTQY
TRBJ2-5,TRBV7-3,ASSAYGGPQY
TRBJ2-1,TRBV18,ASSPKSNEQF
TRBJ2-6,TRBV6-1,ASSSREGANVLT
TRBJ2-5,TRBV28,ASSLSGQGWETQY
TRBJ1-1,TRBV6-5,ASSGPRGPEAF
TRBJ1-2,TRBV4-1,ASSPFGTGVANYGYT
TRBJ2-3,TRBV19,ASSIGPDTQY
TRBJ2-3,TRBV4-2,ASSQARTDTQY
TRBJ1-1,TRBV5-1,ASSFQGRNTEAF
TRBJ2-3,TRBV4-3,ASSQDNLAGGNTQY
TRBJ1-1,TRBV29-1,SVQHGGNTEAF
TRBJ2-3,TRBV6-6,ASTPRGISTDTQY
TRBJ2-5,TRBV6-6,ASRQGETQY
TRBJ1-3,TRBV4-1,ASSRPTDRAAGNTIY
TRBJ2-7,TRBV30,AWSGQVAYEQY
TRBJ2-5,TRBV18,ASSSPGVETQY
TRBJ1-2,TRBV6-1,ASSSGQGASGYT
TRBJ1-5,TRBV19,ASSIIDSNQPQH
TRBJ1-6,TRBV30,AWSVEGAWNSPLH
TRBJ2-3,TRBV7-3,ASSQDRGSDTQY
TRBJ2-7,TRBV28,ASSSGQGFSNEQY
TRBJ2-7,TRBV11-2,ASSFGTGPLAQY
TRBJ1-1,TRBV7-8,ASSLTPRSTEAF
TRBJ2-2,TRBV27,ASSKHRGEAGELF
TRBJ2-6,TRBV2,ASRTGEANVLT
TRBJ2-6,TRBV28,ASSFSSGANVLT
TRBJ1-2,TRBV20-1,SAKVSYGYT
TRBJ2-5,TRBV5-1,ASSSSFISTSGVEETQY
TRBJ2-6,TRBV6-5,ASSYLIGGLANVLT
TRBJ1-5,TRBV5-1,ASSFFGNQPQH
TRBJ2-3,TRBV10-3,ASQSGGGTDTQY
TRBJ2-5,TRBV5-5,ASSLGQQETQY
TRBJ2-5,TRBV9,ASSGGLTTTQY
TRBJ2-7,TRBV5-1,ASSVITGSYEQY
TRBJ1-6,TRBV6-5,ASSQPGSRVPLH
TRBJ1-1,TRBV5-1,ASRRTGDGKTEAF
TRBJ2-2,TRBV4-1,ASSQDRGTSGFPGELF
TRBJ2-3,TRBV5-4,ASSLGAGSDTQY
TRBJ1-4,TRBV7-2,ASSLDSEKLF
TRBJ2-1,TRBV5-6,ASSPGREYVLDQF
TRBJ2-7,TRBV5-6,ASSPTGPYEQY
TRBJ1-6,TRBV9,ASSPAAYNSPLH
TRBJ2-4,TRBV28,ASGPGQGNIQY
TRBJ2-3,TRBV9,ASSVLPNTDTQY